This entry lists 25 T cell receptor beta chains sequenced from one sample in a study of blood T cell repertoires in COVID-19. Profiled with immunoSEQ multiplex PCR; TCRdb holds only in-frame clones, not every one. This repertoire shows over 200,000 clones, 92% found once; its top ten account for under 1.5%. Sequenced: peripheral blood. The source is a man aged 25-45 years with acute or convalescent COVID-19.

The V call is TRBV7-9, the J call TRBJ2-1; D might be TRBD2 (6 bases). The CDR3 has 17 amino acids. The V end lost 4 bases, the J end lost 3 bases, and 19 bases lay between the germline ends. Germline assignment: CDR1 SEHNR and CDR2 FQNEAQ (reference sequence). The CDR3 here is CASSSIRSGLNYNEQFF. Here the CDR3 DNA reads TGTGCCAGCAGCTCAATTCGGAGCGGGCTCAACTACAATGAGCAGTTCTTC.

The CDR3 reads CASSSTGQGGQPQHF. CDR3 nucleotide sequence: TGTGCCAGCAGCTCGACCGGACAGGGTGGCCAGCCCCAGCATTTT. The chain links TRBV3-1 (or the pseudogene TRBV3-2) to TRBJ1-5, with 8 bases lining up with TRBD1. After removal of 5 bases from V and 7 bases from J, the junction contained 10 bases not matched to a gene. The CDR3 is made up of 15 amino acids. In germline, CDR1 is LGHDT, CDR2 YNNKEL (reference sequence).

This chain joins TRBV6-5 and TRBJ2-7; 7 bases fit TRBD2. The V and J ends lost 4 bases and 3 bases, in that order; junction bases with no gene match: 6. The CDR3 consists of 14 residues. CDR1 and CDR2 from the germline V gene are MNHEY and SVGAGI. CDR3 sequence reads: CASSLASGLYEQYF. The CDR3 DNA sequence: TGTGCCAGCAGTTTGGCTAGCGGTCTCTACGAGCAGTACTTC.

The J gene is TRBJ2-5, the V gene TRBV13; TRBD2 matches 14 bases. The junction had 2 bases not matched to a gene; V was cut back by 4 bases and J by 1 base. Germline CDR1 PRHDT, CDR2 FYEKMQ (reference sequence). The CDR3 covers 16 residues. The CDR3 region is CASSSGLAGVQETQYF. CDR3 nucleotides: TGTGCCAGCAGCTCGGGACTAGCGGGGGTCCAAGAGACCCAGTACTTC.

This rearrangement joins TRBV2 to TRBJ2-1, with 9 nucleotides matching TRBD2. V was pared by 1 base and J by 4 bases, with 5 bases of the junction left unmatched. The CDR3 has 16 residues. Germline-derived CDR1 and CDR2 are SNHLY and FYNNEI. The CDR3 DNA is TGTGCCAGCAGTGAAGGGACTAGCGTACCTTACAATGAGCAGTTCTTC. This codes for CASSEGTSVPYNEQFF.

This chain joins TRBV20-1 and TRBJ1-1; D uncertain. The CDR3 covers 11 residues. Trimming left V 6 bases short and J 6 bases short, with 11 bases between. The V gene's germline CDR1 is DFQATT and CDR2 SNEGSKA (reference sequence). In DNA, the CDR3 is TGCAGTGCGAAGGAGAGGGCTGAAGCTTTCTTT. It yields the protein CSAKERAEAFF.

This clone was observed a single time. Here the CDR3 DNA reads TGTGCCAGCAGCCCCGTCGTTGAGGCCGGGGAGCTGTTTTTT. Protein: CASSPVVEAGELFF. The rearrangement joins TRBV7-9 to TRBJ2-2, with no clear D. Trimming stripped 5 bases from V and 6 bases from J, with 13 bases between. Germline V CDR1 and CDR2: SEHNR, FQNEAQ (reference sequence). The CDR3 runs 14 residues.

This sequence joins TRBV7-9 and TRBJ1-4; possible D gene TRBD1, 5 bases. The ends were cut back, 5 bases at V and 5 bases at J, with 15 bases in the middle. This CDR3 is 15 amino acids long. Per the germline V gene, CDR1 is SEHNR and CDR2 is FQNEAQ (reference sequence). The CDR3 sequence: CASSPSGWGNEKLFF. CDR3 DNA: TGTGCCAGCAGCCCCTCAGGGTGGGGCAATGAAAAACTGTTTTTT.

The genes are TRBV18 and TRBJ1-1; 7 positions agree with TRBD1. Germline V lookup: CDR1 KGHSH, CDR2 LQKENI. The V and J ends lost 6 bases and 0 bases, in that order; junction bases with no gene match: 10. This CDR3 spans 16 amino acids. CDR3 loop: CASSPQGGLLNTEAFF. As DNA, the CDR3 is TGTGCCAGCTCGCCCCAGGGGGGATTATTGAACACTGAAGCTTTCTTT.

The chain carries TRBV2 and TRBJ1-2, with 7 bases lining up with TRBD1. Germline V gene data show CDR1 as SNHLY and CDR2 as FYNNEI. The V segment lost 5 bases and the J segment 4 bases; nucleotides outside the gene matches: 7. The CDR3 is 14 residues long. CDR3 DNA sequence: TGTGCCAGCAGTCCAGGACAGGAGATCTATGGCTACACCTTC. This translates into CASSPGQEIYGYTF.

The rearrangement links TRBV1 to TRBJ2-2; no DNA check was done on the table's D call, TRBD2. TRBV1 is a recognized pseudogene. The length of the CDR3 is 16 residues. As DNA, the CDR3 is TGCACCAGCAGCCAATGGAAGACTAGCGCTGGCGGGGAGCTGTTTTTT. It is translated as CTSSQWKTSAGGELFF.

The CDR3 nucleotides read TGTGCCAGCAGCTTGACGGGAGGGCGCAATCAGCCCCAGCATTTT. This translates into CASSLTGGRNQPQHF. V gene TRBV11-2 combines with J gene TRBJ1-5; D is unclear. With 3 bases removed from V and 2 bases from J, the gap between germline ends came to 11 bases. From germline, CDR1 is SGHAT and CDR2 FQNNGV. The length of the CDR3 is 15 residues.

V is TRBV10-3 and J is TRBJ2-7, with TRBD1 as a possible D gene (6 bases). Germline CDR1 is ENHRY and CDR2 is SYGVKD. Trimming took off 5 bases at V and 7 bases at J, with 12 bases between the two ends. The CDR3 is 12 amino acids. The CDR3 loop reads CAISLGADEQYF. CDR3 coding DNA: TGTGCCATCAGTTTGGGGGCCGATGAGCAGTACTTC.

The V call is TRBV10-3, the J call TRBJ2-5; possibly TRBD2 for D (5 bases). The V end was cut by 4 bases, the J end by 5 bases, with 11 bases between. CDR3 size: 13 residues. Germline lookup yields CDR1 ENHRY and CDR2 SYGVKD. DNA of the CDR3: TGTGCCATCAGTGTGGGAGAGGCGGAGACCCAGTACTTC. Protein: CAISVGEAETQYF.

The chain joins TRBV5-5 to TRBJ1-1; no firm D call. The CDR3 sequence is 14 residues long. The ends were cut back, 2 bases at V and 0 bases at J, with 8 bases in the middle. Germline V gene lookup returns CDR1 SGHKS and CDR2 YYEKEE (reference sequence). The DNA of the CDR3 is TGTGCCAGCAGCTTCGGACTGATGAACACTGAAGCTTTCTTT. This translates into CASSFGLMNTEAFF.

This clone was counted a single time. The rearrangement links TRBV2 to TRBJ1-1; D is possibly TRBD1 (5 bases). CDR1 is SNHLY, CDR2 FYNNEI, per germline. The CDR3 is 16 residues long. Trimming pared 1 base from V and 6 bases from J, leaving 18 bases between. CDR3 coding DNA: TGTGCCAGCAGTGAAGTCCCGGGACTTCCAGGACCTGAAGCTTTCTTT. Residues: CASSEVPGLPGPEAFF.

This sequence joins TRBV29-1 and TRBJ2-2; TRBD2 aligns across 7 bases. Losses at the gene ends were 6 bases for V and 8 bases for J; bases not matched to a gene: 18. The CDR3 sequence is 16 residues long. Germline V lookup: CDR1 SQVTM, CDR2 ANQGSEA. CDR3 in DNA: TGCAGCGTAGACGGGGGGAAGTACAATGTTGCAGGGGAGCTGTTTTTT. This translates into CSVDGGKYNVAGELFF.

The V gene is TRBV19, the J gene TRBJ2-7; D is perhaps TRBD2 (6 bases). Per germline, CDR1 LNHDA and CDR2 SQIVND (reference sequence). V was cut by 0 bases and J by 7 bases, with 19 bases left in between. The length of the CDR3 is 16 residues. Here the CDR3 DNA reads TGTGCCAGTAGTATAGATCGGGAGACAGAAGACAAAGAGCAGTACTTC. It specifies CASSIDRETEDKEQYF.

V and J are TRBV19 and TRBJ1-2; no clear D gene. The germline V gene encodes CDR1 LNHDA and CDR2 SQIVND (reference sequence). This CDR3 comprises 13 residues. The V gene lost 1 base and the J gene lost 4 bases, with 7 bases spanning the gap. The CDR3 sequence is CASSIGEGYGYTF. The CDR3 DNA follows: TGTGCCAGTAGTATAGGGGAGGGCTATGGCTACACCTTC.

This rearrangement joins TRBV30 to TRBJ1-1, with D tentatively TRBD1 (5 bases). The germline V gene encodes CDR1 GTSNPN and CDR2 SVGIG (reference sequence). The CDR3 has 13 amino acids. Trimming left V 0 bases short and J 0 bases short, with 5 bases between. CDR3 DNA sequence: TGTGCCTGGAGTGTACAGGTGAACACTGAAGCTTTCTTT. Translation gives CAWSVQVNTEAFF.

This rearrangement joins TRBV5-1 to TRBJ1-6, with 7 bases identical to TRBD1. After removal of 4 bases from V and 8 bases from J, the junction contained 6 bases not matched to a gene. Per the germline V gene, CDR1 is SGHRS and CDR2 is YFSETQ. The CDR3 is 14 amino acids. Written as DNA, the CDR3 is TGCGCCAGCAGCGTAGGACAGGATTATTCACCCCTCCACTTT. The encoded protein is CASSVGQDYSPLHF.

V usage is TRBV20-1 and J usage is TRBJ2-1; a possible D gene is TRBD1 (6 bases). The CDR3 contains 11 residues. CDR1 DFQATT and CDR2 SNEGSKA come from the germline V gene (reference sequence). This chain's CDR3 is CGGLGEYEQFF. The CDR3 DNA reads TGCGGGGGCCTGGGGGAATATGAGCAGTTCTTC.

The chain carries TRBV9 and TRBJ2-3; the match to TRBD1 covers 8 bases. The CDR3 sequence is 15 residues long. CDR1 SGDLS and CDR2 YYNGEE come from the germline V gene. The V and J ends lost 3 bases and 6 bases, in that order; junction bases with no gene match: 9. CDR3 sequence (DNA): TGTGCCAGCAGCGCATCGACAGGGGTTAGGGATACGCAGTATTTT. It translates to CASSASTGVRDTQYF.

The chain has TRBV19 and TRBJ2-2; no clear D gene. Trimming took off 6 bases at V and 9 bases at J, with 11 bases between the two ends. The CDR3 sequence is 12 residues long. Germline V gene sequence: CDR1 LNHDA, CDR2 SQIVND (reference sequence). In DNA form, the CDR3 reads TGTGCCAGTAGGCCCAGGCACCGGGAGCTGTTTTTT. It codes for CASRPRHRELFF.

This chain links TRBV19 with TRBJ2-7, with 7 bases lining up with TRBD2. The trim removed 1 base at V and 0 bases at J, leaving 0 bases unmatched. The CDR3 length is 14 residues. The germline gives CDR1 LNHDA, CDR2 SQIVND (reference sequence). This chain's CDR3 is CASSIGGGSYEQYF. The DNA of the CDR3 is TGTGCCAGTAGTATAGGGGGGGGCTCCTACGAGCAGTACTTC.